This section outlines one T cell receptor (beta chain) sequence together with its context. Its specificity is unknown. The junction and the germline gene differ at one end; a read error may be behind it. TCRdb re-analysed the 5' RACE reads in MiXCR, keeping a single row per CDR3 protein. The data hold more than 12,000 distinct CDR3 sequences, with about 40% observed a single time. The data belong to a study of T cell repertoires and leukemia-associated antigens. Study-level findings and limits: The four groups had similar numbers of Vbeta, Jbeta genes and CDR3s. Specificity and function of the expanded clones need further investigation.

Without fetal bovine serum, CD3+ T cells were rested overnight. The origin of this receptor is a female donor in good health. The sequenced material came from CD3+ T cells sorted from blood and cultured.

The CDR3 reads CASSDPGDHQPQRF. The CDR3 DNA reads as TGTGCCTCCAGTGATCCGGGGGACCATCAGCCCCAGCGTTTT. The V call is TRBV24-1, the J call TRBJ1-5; TRBD1 is a possible D gene (5 bases). The CDR3 runs 14 residues. Germline CDR1 is KGHDR and CDR2 is SFDVKD.